What follows is one T cell receptor beta chain and its context. The antigen this receptor binds is unknown. No much larger clone is present one base from it, and per-base qualities are unavailable. TCRbeta CDR3 regions were amplified from genomic DNA by means of the immunoSEQ Assay, a bias-controlled multiplex PCR. Turning to the authors' computational methods: Nucleated cell counts per sample were estimated from amplification of reference gene primers within the assay. Sequence reads were collapsed and filtered to measure the absolute abundance of every unique TCRbeta CDR3 rearrangement. Productive Simpson clonality was computed per sample as the square root of Simpson's diversity index over productive rearrangements. Held by TCRdb, this immuneACCESS table contains in-frame sequences only and omits some clones. Under half of the omission traces to an unresolved V gene where checked; the cause of the rest is unknown. D and trimming were read from the DNA, whereas the V and J calls and clone size are those reported in that table. The sample includes around 250,000 clones, with 88% observed a single time. 0.7% of the sample is taken by the ten largest.

There are 17 amino acids in the CDR3, from cysteine to phenylalanine inclusive. The CDR3 DNA has 51 bases and is translated from base 1. The germline V gene sets CDR1 to SGHAT and CDR2 to FQNNGV. The trim is 0 bases for V and 2 bases for J, with a gap of 17 bases between the germline ends. The data are from a study of blood T cell repertoires in COVID-19 (dated by TCRdb to about 2020). Some background on the complete study: The collaborator samples originated in the United States, Italy and Spain and spanned the acute and convalescent phases of COVID-19. The material from the prospective study consisted of cDNA or gDNA derived from T cells, B-cell-depleted T cells, or PBMCs. The dataset comprised deeply sampled blood TCRbeta repertoires from subjects exposed to, actively infected with, or recovered from COVID-19. The repertoires were released in a freely available public database meant as a resource for research on the immune response to SARS-CoV-2. Samples were obtained from the ongoing ImmuneRACE study (first 160 participants) and from over a thousand subjects provided by 6 global collaborators. Sample metadata almost always included a de-identified subject ID, COVID-19 status, age in years and sex. Where available, HLA class I and class II types were obtained from metadata supplied by the sample provider rather than from assay-based typing.

Results the study describes overall, beyond this receptor: The amount of clinical and demographic metadata varied by source and participant and was provided uncurated.

Each collaborating institution followed its own protocols to collect whole blood in K2EDTA tubes. Collaborator samples were shipped for TCRbeta analysis as frozen whole blood, isolated PBMCs, or DNA extracted from either sample type. This receptor was obtained from a human donor in a cohort sampled during active COVID-19. The specimen sequenced was peripheral blood. Recombination linked TRBV11-2 to TRBJ2-7; matching of 6 bases hints at TRBD1 as the D gene. The sequenced DNA is TGTGCCAGCAGCTTAGAGGGATTCTGGACAGCAACCTACGAGCAGTACTTC. This translates into CASSLEGFWTATYEQYF.